This T cell receptor (beta chain) was observed in a study of blood T cells in healthy people across ages. Regarding the study as a whole: The study found more naive CD4+ cells and higher diversity in long-lived than aged donors.

A second PCR, run for roughly 7 to 11 cycles, used a sample-barcoded 5' primer plus a J-beta primer mix. TCRdb passed the 5' RACE reads through MiXCR, listing each CDR3 protein once. The table has roughly 1,100,000 distinct CDR3 sequences, approximately 25% seen once. This clonotype was counted only a few times. Its antigen is not known. The germline CDR1 and CDR2 sequences are MDHEN and SYDVKM. V dropped 6 bases and J dropped 5; count of bases not matched to a gene: 9. The CDR3 extends over 15 amino acids. The sample also formed part of further work on T cells of mothers and their children. That paper notes: RNA extracted was entirely used for cDNA synthesis, roughly 1.6 ug per 15 ul. Over 9.5 million TCR beta CDR3 reads were obtained from each mother, and about 3 million from each child. Related and unrelated pairs show TCR recombination output that thymic selection shapes similarly.

Sequencing input: blood. V usage is TRBV28 and J usage is TRBJ1-5; the match to TRBD1 covers 8 bases. The receptor comes from a girl under 10 years old in good health. The CDR3: CASRVTGAADQPQHF. CDR3 DNA sequence: TGTGCCAGCAGAGTGACAGGGGCCGCTGATCAGCCCCAGCATTTT.